The 32 T cell receptor beta chains below all came from one sample that was sequenced in a study of cytomegalovirus exposure and HLA in healthy donors (TCRdb year 2017). The method was the immunoSEQ multiplex PCR assay. The multiplex PCR relied on a mix of 60 forward primers for TCR Vbeta segments and 13 reverse primers for TCR Jbeta segments. The immuneACCESS repertoire file appears here via TCRdb, limited to in-frame rearrangements. These files lack a portion of the clones; in checked studies, under half of the deficit traces to unresolved V genes, and the cause of the others is not known. In this sample the table shows under 150,000 clones, 60% to 80% of which occur a single time. The ten top clones hold 1.5% to 2% of the sample. The material sequenced was PBMCs. Receptors were obtained from a woman aged 25 to 39 in good health and CMV-seronegative.

Only a few counts were recorded for this clone. The chain joins TRBV13 to TRBJ1-1; 7 nucleotides agree with TRBD1. With V trimmed by 5 bases and J by 1 base, 7 bases remained unmatched. The CDR3 is 15 residues long. Germline loops: CDR1 PRHDT, CDR2 FYEKMQ (reference sequence). CDR3 in amino acids: CASSPNRGKNTEAFF. The CDR3 nucleotides are TGTGCCAGCAGCCCCAACAGGGGAAAGAACACTGAAGCTTTCTTT.

The V and J genes are TRBV13 and TRBJ2-5; 7 nucleotides line up with TRBD2. The CDR3 totals 18 residues. The V and J ends lost 1 base and 5 bases, in that order; junction bases with no gene match: 16. Germline CDR1 reads PRHDT; CDR2 reads FYEKMQ (reference sequence). CDR3 DNA: TGTGCCAGCAGCTTAGATGGCCGGCAGGGAGGGGAAGTGGAGACCCAGTACTTC. The encoded protein is CASSLDGRQGGEVETQYF. Using reference TRBV13 and TRBJ2-5 for the parts outside the CDR3, the full variable domain is AAGVIQSPRHLIKEKRETATLKCYPIPRHDTVYWYQQGPGQDPQFLISFYEKMQSDKGSIPDRFSAQQFSDYHSELNMSSLELGDSALYFCASSLDGRQGGEVETQYFGPGTRLLVL.

The rearrangement links TRBV20-1 to TRBJ2-5; possible D gene TRBD1, 5 bases. This CDR3 has 11 residues. The V end was cut by 7 bases, the J end by 5 bases, with 11 bases between. Germline V lookup: CDR1 DFQATT, CDR2 SNEGSKA (reference sequence). CDR3 protein: CSVEGVETQYF. For the CDR3, the DNA is TGCAGTGTAGAAGGGGTGGAGACCCAGTACTTC.

The chain has TRBV2 and TRBJ1-4; TRBD1 matches at 8 bases. This CDR3 spans 16 amino acids. The junction had 14 bases not matched to a gene; V was cut back by 6 bases and J by 8 bases. Germline V CDR1 and CDR2: SNHLY, FYNNEI. CDR3 in amino acids: CASRSLPRAGGEKLFF. CDR3 sequence (DNA): TGTGCCAGCAGGAGCCTTCCTCGGGCAGGGGGCGAAAAACTGTTTTTT.

This clone was observed a single time. The J gene is TRBJ2-4, the V gene TRBV11-2; unclear D gene. The CDR3 has 14 amino acids. CDR1 and CDR2 (germline): SGHAT, FQNNGV. Between the trimmed V and J ends, which lost 1 base and 0 bases, there was a span of 4 bases. The CDR3, as DNA: TGTGCCAGCAGCTTAGTTAGAGCCAAAAACATTCAGTACTTC. This translates into CASSLVRAKNIQYF. Supplemented by reference TRBV11-2 and TRBJ2-4, the full variable domain reads EAGVAQSPRYKIIEKRQSVAFWCNPISGHATLYWYQQILGQGPKLLIQFQNNGVVDDSQLPKDRFSAERLKGVDSTLKIQPAKLEDSAVYLCASSLVRAKNIQYFGAGTRLSVL.

The rearrangement links TRBV5-6 to TRBJ1-5; 12 nucleotides match TRBD1. Per germline, CDR1 SGHDT and CDR2 YYEEEE. The V gene end was trimmed by 4 bases and the J gene end by 1 base; junction bases not matched to a gene: 6. CDR3 length: 17 residues. The CDR3 DNA sequence: TGTGCCAGCAGCCTCGGGACAGGGGGCTGGAGCAATCAGCCCCAGCATTTT. Translating gives CASSLGTGGWSNQPQHF.

This clone was seen more than once but under ten times. The CDR3 DNA follows: TGTGCCAGCAGCTTAGGGGACAGGGTAGCCAAAAACATTCAGTACTTC. Translated, it gives CASSLGDRVAKNIQYF. The chain joins TRBV11-1 to TRBJ2-4; 9 bases fit TRBD1. Germline CDR1 SGHAT, CDR2 FQDESV (reference sequence). This CDR3 has 16 amino acids. The V and J ends lost 1 base and 0 bases, in that order; junction bases with no gene match: 1.

The CDR3 protein is CASSQSLTAYEQYF. The DNA of the CDR3 is TGCGCCAGCAGCCAAAGCCTGACAGCCTACGAGCAGTACTTC. J is TRBJ2-7 and V is TRBV4-3; possible D gene TRBD1, 5 bases. Trimming cost V 2 bases and J 2 bases, with 10 bases left between them. The CDR3 is made up of 14 amino acids. The germline gives CDR1 LGHNA, CDR2 YSLEER.

The rearrangement links TRBV6-6 to TRBJ1-2, with 7 bases fitting TRBD1. V was pared by 4 bases and J by 5 bases, with 4 bases of the junction left unmatched. The length of the CDR3 is 13 residues. Germline assignment: CDR1 MNHNY and CDR2 SVGAGI (reference sequence). Here the CDR3 DNA reads TGTGCCAGCAGTTCAGGGGGACGTTATGGCTACACCTTC. Its protein is CASSSGGRYGYTF.

This chain uses TRBV18 with TRBJ1-4; the match to TRBD1 covers 7 bases. V lost 3 bases and J lost 5; bases outside the gene matches: 21. The CDR3 spans 20 residues. The germline V gene has CDR1 KGHSH and CDR2 LQKENI. Here the CDR3 reads CASSPRVRDSVTLTNEKLFF. The CDR3 DNA sequence: TGTGCCAGCTCACCCCGGGTTAGGGACAGCGTAACTTTGACCAATGAAAAACTGTTTTTT. Based on the CDR3 plus reference TRBV18 and TRBJ1-4, the full variable domain is NAGVMQNPRHLVRRRGQEARLRCSPMKGHSHVYWYRQLPEEGLKFMVYLQKENIIDESGMPKERFSAEFPKEGPSILRIQQVVRGDSAAYFCASSPRVRDSVTLTNEKLFFGSGTQLSVL.

In its sample, this clone was seen once. The chain carries TRBV2 and TRBJ1-2; TRBD1 aligns across 7 bases. CDR1 and CDR2 (germline): SNHLY, FYNNEI. The CDR3 length is 17 residues. V lost 6 bases to trimming and J lost 2 bases; unmatched junction nucleotides: 15. In DNA form, the CDR3 reads TGTGCCAGCAGCCCAATCCGAGACAGGGAGGTGAACTATGGCTACACCTTC. Protein sequence: CASSPIRDREVNYGYTF.

This clone was seen a few times. The rearrangement links TRBV7-6 to TRBJ2-3; tentative D call: TRBD2 (6 bases). Germline CDR1 SGHVS, CDR2 FNYEAQ. V shed 0 bases and J shed 2 bases, with 15 bases lying between them. The CDR3 sequence is 17 residues long. The CDR3 DNA reads TGTGCCAGCAGCTTAGCGCTGTCGGGACTCCCCACAGATACGCAGTATTTT. As protein: CASSLALSGLPTDTQYF.

The chain joins TRBV5-8 to TRBJ2-7, with D unresolved. The length of the CDR3 is 14 residues. Trimming removed 1 base at V and 0 bases at J, with 8 bases between. The germline V gene has CDR1 SGHTS and CDR2 YDEGEE. The CDR3 loop reads CASSLYPVSYEQYF. The CDR3 DNA follows: TGTGCCAGCAGCTTGTATCCGGTCTCCTACGAGCAGTACTTC.

The chain is built from TRBV13 and TRBJ2-1; 8 bases agree with TRBD2. Germline CDR1 is PRHDT and CDR2 is FYEKMQ (reference sequence). V gave up 5 bases and J gave up 7 bases; unmatched junction bases: 13. The CDR3 spans 16 residues. This CDR3 is CASSPAGAPLQNEQFF. Here the CDR3 DNA reads TGTGCCAGCAGCCCAGCGGGGGCCCCACTACAAAATGAGCAGTTCTTC.

This clone occurred once. This chain links TRBV19 with TRBJ2-4; D is perhaps TRBD1 (6 bases). V dropped 4 bases and J dropped 0 bases, with 19 bases sitting between them. Germline CDR1 is LNHDA and CDR2 is SQIVND (reference sequence). This CDR3 comprises 18 residues. In DNA, the CDR3 is TGTGCCAGTAGTACGAGGGACACCTTTCTTCTAGCCAAAAACATTCAGTACTTC. It specifies CASSTRDTFLLAKNIQYF.

The chain is built from TRBV19 and TRBJ2-1; a weak D match, TRBD2 (6 bases). Germline V gene sequence: CDR1 LNHDA, CDR2 SQIVND (reference sequence). The CDR3 is 14 residues long. V shed 8 bases and J shed 3 bases, with 14 bases lying between them. The CDR3 nucleotides are TGTGCCAGTCTCCCGTCCGGGGGCTACAATGAGCAGTTCTTC. Translating it yields CASLPSGGYNEQFF.

This chain uses TRBV5-4 with TRBJ2-2, with D unclear. This CDR3 comprises 16 residues. V lost 0 bases and J lost 0, with 9 bases in between. Germline V CDR1 and CDR2: SGHNT, YYREEE (reference sequence). The CDR3 here is CASSLGLNSNTGELFF. The CDR3 DNA is TGTGCCAGCAGCTTGGGACTTAACTCGAACACCGGGGAGCTGTTTTTT.

The chain employs TRBV5-6 and TRBJ1-2; 7 nucleotides line up with TRBD1. The CDR3 is 13 residues long. Germline trimming cut 4 bases from V and 2 bases from J; bases unmatched to any gene: 2. Germline lookup yields CDR1 SGHDT and CDR2 YYEEEE. CDR3: CASSPGQNYGYTF. CDR3 sequence (DNA): TGTGCCAGCAGCCCGGGACAGAACTATGGCTACACCTTC.

The V call is TRBV27, the J call TRBJ1-1; D gene uncertain. With 6 bases removed from V and 8 bases from J, the gap between germline ends came to 10 bases. This CDR3 spans 11 amino acids. Germline assignment: CDR1 MNHEY and CDR2 SMNVEV (reference sequence). As DNA, the CDR3 is TGTGCCAGCAGCCGCGGAGGGGAAGCTTTCTTT. Translation: CASSRGGEAFF.

The chain is built from TRBV20-1 and TRBJ1-1, with D tentatively TRBD1 (5 bases). Germline lookup yields CDR1 DFQATT and CDR2 SNEGSKA (reference sequence). V lost 8 bases, J lost 3 bases, and 10 bases lay in between. The CDR3 covers 11 residues. CDR3 amino acids: CSSWGDTEAFF. In nucleotides, the CDR3 is TGCAGTTCCTGGGGGGACACTGAAGCTTTCTTT.

Note on this clone: Other DNA sequences from this sample encode an identical CDR3 as well. The V call is TRBV7-2, the J call TRBJ2-3; D not resolved. The germline gives CDR1 SGHTA, CDR2 FQGNSA. Trimming took 2 bases from V and 1 from J, leaving 7 bases between them. The CDR3 extends over 14 amino acids. The CDR3 DNA is TGTGCCAGCAGCTTACGGAGAGGCACAGATACGCAGTATTTT. This encodes CASSLRRGTDTQYF.

The V call is TRBV7-7, the J call TRBJ2-5; TRBD1 is a possible D gene (5 bases). Germline CDR1 SSHAT, CDR2 FNYEAQ (reference sequence). Trimming left V 4 bases short and J 4 bases short, with 13 bases between. The CDR3 contains 14 residues. The CDR3 DNA is TGTGCCAGCAGCTCTAACGGTAGGGGAGAGACCCAGTACTTC. Translating gives CASSSNGRGETQYF.

The chain couples TRBV28 to TRBJ1-1, with D perhaps matching TRBD1 (6 bases). Germline V lookup: CDR1 MDHEN, CDR2 SYDVKM. The CDR3 length is 14 residues. V was cut by 8 bases and J by 2 bases, with 15 bases left in between. The chain's CDR3 is CASGGGGDNTEAFF. In nucleotides, the CDR3 is TGTGCCAGCGGAGGGGGGGGCGATAACACTGAAGCTTTCTTT.

The chain joins TRBV9 to TRBJ2-1; weak D call: TRBD1 (6 bases). Germline CDR1 and CDR2: SGDLS and YYNGEE. This CDR3 spans 15 amino acids. The V end was cut by 3 bases, the J end by 0 bases, with 10 bases between. The DNA for the CDR3 is TGTGCCAGCAGCGGGACAGCTAACTCCTACAATGAGCAGTTCTTC. Its protein is CASSGTANSYNEQFF. Drawing the rest from reference TRBV9 and TRBJ2-1, the complete variable domain is DSGVTQTPKHLITATGQRVTLRCSPRSGDLSVYWYQQSLDQGLQFLIQYYNGEERAKGNILERFSAQQFPDLHSELNLSSLELGDSALYFCASSGTANSYNEQFFGPGTRLTVL.

The V and J genes are TRBV19 and TRBJ1-1; possibly TRBD1 for D (5 bases). The CDR3 is 13 amino acids. The V and J ends lost 5 bases and 5 bases respectively, with 12 bases between them. Germline assignment: CDR1 LNHDA and CDR2 SQIVND (reference sequence). The CDR3 DNA sequence: TGTGCCAGTAGTTTGGGGGGACGGACTGAAGCTTTCTTT. Protein: CASSLGGRTEAFF.

The sample holds a few counts of this clone. V usage is TRBV7-2 and J usage is TRBJ1-3, with 7 bases fitting TRBD1. This CDR3 is 14 amino acids long. With V trimmed by 1 base and J by 4 bases, 1 base remained unmatched. The V gene's germline CDR1 is SGHTA and CDR2 FQGNSA. In DNA form, the CDR3 reads TGTGCCAGCAGCTTAGGGGACAGAGGAAACACCATATATTTT. Protein sequence: CASSLGDRGNTIYF.

This clone showed up just once. The rearrangement joins TRBV9 to TRBJ1-1; possible D gene TRBD1, 5 bases. The CDR3 runs 14 residues. Germline values: CDR1 SGDLS, CDR2 YYNGEE. V shed 4 bases and J shed 1 base, with 11 bases lying between them. For the CDR3, the DNA is TGTGCCAGCAGCCTGGGACTTAAGAACACTGAAGCTTTCTTT. Translation: CASSLGLKNTEAFF.

The chain couples TRBV11-2 to TRBJ2-7; the D gene is possibly TRBD2 (6 bases). Trimming took 4 bases from V and 4 from J, leaving 17 bases between them. Germline assignment: CDR1 SGHAT and CDR2 FQNNGV. The CDR3 loop spans 15 amino acids. The CDR3 bases are TGTGCCAGCAGCTCCTTAGCGGACCCTTCTTACGAGCAGTACTTC. Translated: CASSSLADPSYEQYF. Variable domain in full (rest from reference TRBV11-2 and TRBJ2-7): EAGVAQSPRYKIIEKRQSVAFWCNPISGHATLYWYQQILGQGPKLLIQFQNNGVVDDSQLPKDRFSAERLKGVDSTLKIQPAKLEDSAVYLCASSSLADPSYEQYFGPGTRLTVT.

The CDR3 sequence is CASGQDTRETQYF. The DNA for the CDR3 is TGTGCTAGTGGTCAGGACACCAGGGAGACCCAGTACTTC. This chain links TRBV12-5 with TRBJ2-5; D is possibly TRBD1 (5 bases). Germline-derived CDR1 and CDR2 are LGHNT and FRNRAP. This CDR3 is 13 amino acids long. V gave up 5 bases and J gave up 5 bases, with 12 bases separating them.

The rearrangement joins TRBV5-6 to TRBJ1-1, with D perhaps matching TRBD1 (6 bases). The CDR3 contains 15 residues. With 0 bases removed from V and 1 base from J, the gap between germline ends came to 10 bases. CDR1 and CDR2 from the germline V gene are SGHDT and YYEEEE. The CDR3 sequence is CASSLGGLSNTEAFF. In DNA form, the CDR3 reads TGTGCCAGCAGCTTGGGGGGGCTCTCGAACACTGAAGCTTTCTTT.

V and J are TRBV7-9 and TRBJ1-5, with 7 bases identical to TRBD1. V shed 5 bases and J 7 bases; nucleotides not matched to a gene: 11. From germline, CDR1 is SEHNR and CDR2 FQNEAQ (reference sequence). The CDR3 sequence is 15 residues long. This chain's CDR3 is CASSPHRGEAQPQHF. For the CDR3, the DNA is TGTGCCAGCAGCCCGCACAGGGGAGAGGCCCAGCCCCAGCATTTT.

In its sample, this clone was seen a few times. The rearrangement uses TRBV28 and TRBJ2-3; 9 nucleotides agree with TRBD1. Germline CDR1 MDHEN, CDR2 SYDVKM. This CDR3 is 17 amino acids long. The ends lost 6 bases at V and 3 bases at J; junction bases unmatched: 13. The CDR3 protein is CASSQNGQGLVTDTQYF. The CDR3, as DNA: TGTGCCAGCAGCCAAAATGGACAGGGGTTGGTTACAGATACGCAGTATTTT.